These 21 T cell receptor beta chains share one sample of origin, sequenced in a study of shared clonotypes between healthy human individuals. Profiled with immunoSEQ multiplex PCR; TCRdb holds only in-frame clones, not every one. There are around 2.3 million clones in the sample; 90% to 97% occur only once, and 0.1% to 0.15% lies in the top ten. Input material: naive CD4+ T cells sorted from blood. Subset denoted: CD45RA+ positively selected. The receptors were sampled from a man aged 18 to 29 in good health.

The chain employs TRBV9 and TRBJ2-2, with 7 nucleotides matching TRBD1. Germline CDR1 is SGDLS and CDR2 is YYNGEE. The J segment lost 0 bases and the V segment lost 4 bases, leaving 6 bases of the junction unmatched. There are 16 residues in the CDR3. The CDR3 coding sequence is TGTGCCAGCAGCTTTCCACAGGGGACGAACACCGGGGAGCTGTTTTTT. As protein: CASSFPQGTNTGELFF.

V and J are TRBV5-4 and TRBJ1-6; 8 bases are a match to TRBD1. CDR3 length: 17 residues. CDR1 SGHNT and CDR2 YYREEE come from the germline V gene (reference sequence). V lost 3 bases and J lost 0; bases outside the gene matches: 5. CDR3 region: CASSWGTGPSYNSPLHF. The CDR3 DNA reads TGTGCCAGCAGCTGGGGGACAGGACCCTCCTATAATTCACCCCTCCACTTT.

J is TRBJ2-3 and V is TRBV7-9; D unclear. CDR3 length: 11 amino acids. Germline V lookup: CDR1 SEHNR, CDR2 FQNEAQ (reference sequence). Trimming removed 8 bases from V and 3 bases from J, with 6 bases in between. The CDR3 region is CASGSTDTQYF. CDR3 DNA: TGTGCCAGCGGAAGTACAGATACGCAGTATTTT. The full variable domain, rest sourced from reference TRBV7-9 and TRBJ2-3, is DTGVSQNPRHKITKRGQNVTFRCDPISEHNRLYWYRQTLGQGPEFLTYFQNEAQLEKSRLLSDRFSAERPKGSFSTLEIQRTEQGDSAMYLCASGSTDTQYFGPGTRLTVL.

The chain employs TRBV9 and TRBJ2-2, with D maybe TRBD2 (7 bases). The germline CDR1 and CDR2 sequences are SGDLS and YYNGEE. The CDR3 length is 16 residues. The V end lost 0 bases, the J end lost 6 bases, and 15 bases lay between the germline ends. CDR3 nucleotides: TGTGCCAGCAGCGTAGTGGGGGGGCCGAAGGCCGGGGAGCTGTTTTTT. Translation gives CASSVVGGPKAGELFF.

Concerning this clone: The same CDR3 is also encoded by other DNA sequences in this sample. The chain has TRBV5-1 and TRBJ2-5; TRBD1 matches at 8 bases. V lost 0 bases, J lost 5 bases, and 6 bases stayed unmatched. The V gene's germline CDR1 is SGHRS and CDR2 YFSETQ. This CDR3 is 15 amino acids long. As DNA, the CDR3 is TGCGCCAGCAGCTTGGCCGGGACAGGAAAGGAGACCCAGTACTTC. It specifies CASSLAGTGKETQYF.

The genes are TRBV5-1 and TRBJ2-7, with 7 bases that match TRBD1. CDR1 and CDR2 (germline): SGHRS, YFSETQ. There are 14 residues in the CDR3. V lost 4 bases, J lost 6 bases, and 10 bases stayed unmatched. In DNA, the CDR3 is TGCGCCAGCAGCGTCGACAGGGACCGGGGCGAGCAGTACTTC. This translates into CASSVDRDRGEQYF.

V usage is TRBV30 and J usage is TRBJ2-5, with TRBD2 matching over 8 bases. From germline, CDR1 is GTSNPN and CDR2 SVGIG (reference sequence). The V gene end was trimmed by 3 bases and the J gene end by 4 bases; junction bases not matched to a gene: 10. The CDR3 length is 15 residues. CDR3 protein: CAWRGWGLGGETQYF. The CDR3 nucleotides are TGTGCCTGGAGGGGTTGGGGACTAGGGGGAGAGACCCAGTACTTC.

The chain recombines TRBV6-1 with TRBJ1-2; D not resolved. V was clipped by 1 base and J by 7 bases, with 13 bases between them. Per the germline V gene, CDR1 is MNHNS and CDR2 is SASEGT. CDR3 length equals 14 residues. The CDR3 nucleotides are TGTGCCAGCAGTGAAGTGCGGGTTCGAGGTGGCTACACCTTC. Its protein is CASSEVRVRGGYTF.

On this clone itself: Other DNA variants within this sample encode the same CDR3. This chain joins TRBV11-2 and TRBJ1-1; tentatively, D is TRBD1 (6 bases). V was clipped by 0 bases and J by 5 bases, with 7 bases between them. The CDR3 loop spans 13 amino acids. The germline V gene encodes CDR1 SGHAT and CDR2 FQNNGV. The CDR3 sequence: CASSLDRGTEAFF. The CDR3 DNA is TGTGCCAGCAGCTTAGACAGGGGAACTGAAGCTTTCTTT.

This chain uses TRBV11-2 with TRBJ1-2, with 7 nucleotides matching TRBD1. V lost 5 bases and J lost 1; bases outside the gene matches: 7. CDR3 length equals 15 residues. Germline loops: CDR1 SGHAT, CDR2 FQNNGV. The CDR3 nucleotides read TGTGCCAGCAGCCCATGGACAGGCGTTAACTATGGCTACACCTTC. Translation gives CASSPWTGVNYGYTF.

The chain uses TRBV5-1 and TRBJ2-1; D unresolved. Germline V gene lookup returns CDR1 SGHRS and CDR2 YFSETQ. This CDR3 contains 15 residues. The ends were cut back, 0 bases at V and 1 base at J, with 8 bases in the middle. The CDR3 sequence is CASSLGPVSYNEQFF. The CDR3 nucleotides read TGCGCCAGCAGCTTGGGCCCCGTATCCTACAATGAGCAGTTCTTC. Looking up the rest from reference TRBV5-1 and TRBJ2-1 gives the full variable domain: KAGVTQTPRYLIKTRGQQVTLSCSPISGHRSVSWYQQTPGQGLQFLFEYFSETQRNKGNFPGRFSGRQFSNSRSEMNVSTLELGDSALYLCASSLGPVSYNEQFFGPGTRLTVL.

The V gene is TRBV2, the J gene TRBJ2-1; 13 bases align to TRBD2. The J segment lost 10 bases and the V segment lost 3 bases, leaving 27 bases of the junction unmatched. The CDR3 has 22 amino acids. Per germline, CDR1 SNHLY and CDR2 FYNNEI. CDR3 sequence (DNA): TGTGCCAGCAGTGATCCCTTCACAAGACAGGGGTGGCGGACTAGCGGGAGTGGGGAGCAGTTCTTC. It is translated as CASSDPFTRQGWRTSGSGEQFF.

This clone was observed a few times. This sample includes further DNA sequences coding for the same CDR3. The rearrangement uses TRBV9 and TRBJ1-2; the D is unclear. Trimming stripped 0 bases from V and 1 base from J, with 4 bases between. The CDR3 covers 13 residues. Germline V CDR1 and CDR2: SGDLS, YYNGEE. The CDR3 bases are TGTGCCAGCAGCGTAGACCGTAACTATGGCTACACCTTC. Translation gives CASSVDRNYGYTF.

CDR3 sequence reads: CASSRGIEAFF. In DNA form, the CDR3 reads TGTGCCAGCAGCCGGGGGATTGAAGCTTTCTTT. V gene TRBV7-8 combines with J gene TRBJ1-1, with D perhaps TRBD1 (5 bases). V was trimmed by 5 bases and J by 7 bases, leaving 8 bases between them. Germline V CDR1 and CDR2: SGHVS, FQNEAQ. The CDR3 is made up of 11 amino acids.

The rearrangement links TRBV6-5 to TRBJ2-5, with 7 bases lining up with TRBD1. The CDR3 totals 14 residues. Germline CDR1 and CDR2: MNHEY and SVGAGI. With V trimmed by 4 bases and J by 6 bases, 8 bases remained unmatched. CDR3 nucleotide sequence: TGTGCCAGCAGTTCCCACCAGGGGGAGCAGACCCAGTACTTC. It is translated as CASSSHQGEQTQYF.

The chain joins TRBV6-6 to TRBJ1-5; 9 bases line up with TRBD1. Germline CDR1 and CDR2: MNHNY and SVGAGI (reference sequence). This CDR3 comprises 15 residues. V shed 6 bases, J shed 1 base, and the junction held 4 bases outside the gene matches. The CDR3 here is CASRRQGVSNQPQHF. DNA of the CDR3: TGTGCCAGCAGGCGACAGGGGGTAAGCAATCAGCCCCAGCATTTT.

V is TRBV5-4 and J is TRBJ2-5, with TRBD1 as a possible D gene (5 bases). The CDR3 has 15 residues. The V gene's germline CDR1 is SGHNT and CDR2 YYREEE (reference sequence). V was clipped by 0 bases and J by 5 bases, with 14 bases between them. CDR3 DNA: TGTGCCAGCAGCTTGGAGCGCCAGGGTTGGGAGACCCAGTACTTC. It specifies CASSLERQGWETQYF.

This rearrangement joins TRBV7-9 to TRBJ1-6, with TRBD1 as a possible D gene (5 bases). CDR1 SEHNR and CDR2 FQNEAQ come from the germline V gene (reference sequence). Trimming cost V 6 bases and J 0 bases, with 15 bases left between them. The CDR3 extends over 17 amino acids. The DNA of the CDR3 is TGTGCCAGCAGGAAGGGGACTGTAAGCTCCTATAATTCACCCCTCCACTTT. Protein: CASRKGTVSSYNSPLHF.

This rearrangement joins TRBV30 to TRBJ1-5; 7 nucleotides match TRBD1. V dropped 0 bases and J dropped 5; count of bases not matched to a gene: 7. Germline V gene lookup returns CDR1 GTSNPN and CDR2 SVGIG (reference sequence). This CDR3 region has 15 residues. DNA of the CDR3: TGTGCCTGGAGTGTACTGGGCAGGGGGGATCAGCCCCAGCATTTT. This encodes CAWSVLGRGDQPQHF.

The chain recombines TRBV30 with TRBJ2-5, with D unclear. V was pared by 0 bases and J by 2 bases, with 13 bases between. Germline values: CDR1 GTSNPN, CDR2 SVGIG (reference sequence). This CDR3 region has 15 residues. The DNA for the CDR3 is TGTGCCTGGAGTGTTCCCGCTAGAAGGCAAGAGACCCAGTACTTC. This gives the protein CAWSVPARRQETQYF.

J is TRBJ2-1 and V is TRBV2, with D maybe TRBD1 (6 bases). Deletions cut 5 bases from V and 9 bases from J, with 20 bases between. Germline-derived CDR1 and CDR2 are SNHLY and FYNNEI. The CDR3 is made up of 15 amino acids. Here the CDR3 DNA reads TGTGCCAGCAGTCCGCAGGGGCTCAATGCGGCTGAGCAGTTCTTC. It encodes CASSPQGLNAAEQFF.